Sequencing of this T cell receptor (beta chain) was carried out in a study of vaccination and CD4 T cells after COVID-19. Turning to this clonotype: Its antigen is as yet unknown.

Stated treatment: roughly 11-day PBMC culture with coronavirus spike peptide pools or control peptides (ViraFEST assay). ViraFEST sequenced TCRs after peptide-pool expansion of antigen-specific T cells. Peptide pools at roughly 10 ug/ml and IL-2 at around 10 IU/ml were added to cultures of around 1.9 million PBMCs per well. Negative selection recovered the CD4+ T cells once they had spent around 11 days in culture. CDR1 is SGHAT and CDR2 is FQNNGV in the germline V gene. This CDR3 region has 15 residues. V shed 4 bases and J 4 bases; nucleotides not matched to a gene: 4. Oncomine TCR Beta short-read sequencing was applied to DNA from cultured CD4+ T cells. It was from cultured CD4+ T cells that genomic DNA was extracted. TCRdb re-called the PCR reads through MiXCR, storing one row per CDR3 protein. The table lists about 10,000 distinct CDR3 sequences, around 58% of them singletons, with roughly a quarter in the top ten.

The sample was CD4+ T cells from blood, cultured in vitro. The receptor was isolated from a human donor who had recovered from COVID-19. The J gene is TRBJ2-1, the V gene TRBV11-2; 10 bases fit TRBD2. The CDR3 DNA follows: TGTGCCAGCAGCTATACTAGCGGGACTTACAATGAGCAGTTCTTC. Translating gives CASSYTSGTYNEQFF.